The entry below gives a single TCR beta chain sequence along with its context. Its antigen is as yet unknown. V dropped 4 bases and J dropped 5 bases, with 15 bases sitting between them. In germline, CDR1 is LGHNA, CDR2 YNFKEQ. This CDR3 region has 15 residues. The data originate from a study of cytomegalovirus exposure and HLA in healthy donors. Findings and limits, study-wide: While the bulk of TCR sequences proved rare, some public TCRs turned up in many donors.

Vbeta (60) and Jbeta (13) primers were used in the PCR. Generated by immunoSEQ multiplex PCR, the TCRdb table keeps only in-frame clones and is missing some. The repertoire holds more than 80,000 clones, with roughly 82% as singletons. This chain uses TRBV4-2 with TRBJ2-1; D may be TRBD1 (6 bases). Sequencing used PBMCs. The sequence came from a male donor in good health and CMV-seropositive. In nucleotides, the CDR3 is TGTGCCAGCAGCCTCCCCGGGACACGGAACAATGAGCAGTTCTTC. It is translated as CASSLPGTRNNEQFF.